This T cell receptor (beta chain) comes out of a study of blood T cell repertoires in COVID-19. Study details: Samples of COVID-19 (acute and convalescent) were obtained from the United States, Italy and Spain.

Repertoires were generated with immunoSEQ multiplex PCR, while TCRdb's copy carries only in-frame clones and drops some. Of roughly 88,000 clones in the sample, roughly 80% were seen once. The length of the CDR3 is 16 residues. V was cut by 4 bases and J by 7 bases, with 23 bases left in between. In germline, CDR1 is SGHNT, CDR2 YYREEE (reference sequence). This clone was picked up one time. Sequencing was performed on peripheral blood. The TCR sequence derives from an elderly woman with acute or convalescent COVID-19. The chain uses TRBV5-4 and TRBJ1-2; D perhaps matches TRBD1 (5 bases). CDR3: CASSPRGGEGVLGYTF. The CDR3 region has the DNA TGTGCCAGCAGCCCCCGGGGAGGGGAAGGGGTGCTTGGCTACACCTTC.